This TCR beta chain was observed in a study of OX40 agonist ivuxolimab in advanced cancers. Study in general: With ivuxolimab, an agonistic anti-OX40 (CD134) antibody, patients were treated. Study observations and caveats: Circulating CD4+ and CD8+ T cells showed clonal expansion by week 6 at 0.1 to 3.0 mg/kg. CD8+ T cells averaged more expanded clones than CD4+.

This clone was seen a single time. The antigen is unknown. Sequencing used immunoSEQ multiplex PCR; TCRdb keeps in-frame clones, though not all of them. The sample yields about 95,000 clones, more than 85% seen once. Germline V gene data show CDR1 as SGHAT and CDR2 as FQNNGV. This CDR3 has 15 residues. Trimming took 0 bases from V and 4 from J, leaving 10 bases between them. Sequences were derived from CD4+ or CD8+ T cells sorted from blood, sampled in a trial of the OX40 agonist ivuxolimab. This sequence originates from an adult with an advanced solid tumor such as melanoma, head and neck, liver or kidney cancer. The rearrangement joins TRBV11-2 to TRBJ1-3, with D possibly being TRBD1 (6 bases). This CDR3 is CASSLETGRGNTIYF. The CDR3 nucleotides read TGTGCCAGCAGCTTAGAAACAGGGAGGGGAAACACCATATATTTT.